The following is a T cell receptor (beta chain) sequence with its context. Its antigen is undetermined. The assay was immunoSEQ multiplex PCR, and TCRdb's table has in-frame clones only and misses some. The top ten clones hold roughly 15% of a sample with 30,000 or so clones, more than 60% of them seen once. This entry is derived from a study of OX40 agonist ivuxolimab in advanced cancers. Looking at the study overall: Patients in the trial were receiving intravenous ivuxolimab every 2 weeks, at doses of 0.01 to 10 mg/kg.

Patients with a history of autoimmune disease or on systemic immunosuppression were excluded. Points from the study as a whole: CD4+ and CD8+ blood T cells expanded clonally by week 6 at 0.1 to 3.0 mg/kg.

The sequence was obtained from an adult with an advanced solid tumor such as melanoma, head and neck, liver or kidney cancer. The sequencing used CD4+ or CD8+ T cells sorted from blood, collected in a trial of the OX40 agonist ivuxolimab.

CDR3 DNA: TGTGCCTGGAGTGTATCGTTGGGGGAGACCCAGTACTTC. Translation: CAWSVSLGETQYF. V and J are TRBV30 and TRBJ2-5; D gene uncertain. CDR1 is GTSNPN and CDR2 is SVGIG in the germline V gene (reference sequence). V lost 0 bases and J 5 bases, leaving 10 bases between the germline ends. The CDR3 contains 13 residues.